The 7 T cell receptor beta chains presented below share a single source sample, sequenced in a study of T cell responses to AZD1222 COVID-19 vaccine. Data came from immunoSEQ multiplex PCR; TCRdb stores just in-frame clones and leaves some out. The sample contains 110,000 to 150,000 clones, more than 80% of which appear only once. The sample here was peripheral blood, taken on day 0 of AZD1222 vaccination. Receptors were obtained from an adult in good health.

The chain uses TRBV6-5 and TRBJ1-1; weak D call: TRBD1 (5 bases). The germline CDR1 and CDR2 sequences are MNHEY and SVGAGI. This CDR3 region has 13 residues. Deletions cut 3 bases from V and 6 bases from J, with 11 bases between. The CDR3 reads CASSYFRGPEAFF. CDR3 sequence (DNA): TGTGCCAGCAGTTATTTCCGGGGCCCTGAAGCTTTCTTT.

The V gene is TRBV18, the J gene TRBJ2-7; D perhaps matches TRBD1 (6 bases). CDR3 size: 14 residues. V dropped 2 bases and J dropped 7 bases, with 15 bases sitting between them. CDR1 is KGHSH, CDR2 LQKENI, per germline. This chain's CDR3 is CASSPSDRLGEQYF. CDR3 coding DNA: TGTGCCAGCTCACCATCCGACAGGCTGGGGGAGCAGTACTTC.

V is TRBV28 and J is TRBJ2-7; D unclear. The CDR3 sequence is 14 residues long. The germline CDR1 and CDR2 sequences are MDHEN and SYDVKM. Trimming took 5 bases from V and 7 from J, leaving 18 bases between them. DNA of the CDR3: TGTGCCAGCAGTCCATCCTCATATCTAGTGGAGCAGTACTTC. Translating gives CASSPSSYLVEQYF.

The chain joins TRBV4-3 to TRBJ2-5; 14 bases fit TRBD2. Trimming took 0 bases from V and 6 from J; bases not matched to a gene: 6. Germline CDR1 is LGHNA and CDR2 is YSLEER. This CDR3 region has 17 residues. This CDR3 is CASSQDLGLAGEKTQYF. DNA for the CDR3: TGCGCCAGCAGCCAAGATCTGGGACTAGCGGGAGAGAAGACCCAGTACTTC.

V gene TRBV19 combines with J gene TRBJ1-1; D remains unclear. V lost 3 bases, J lost 1 base, and 12 bases lay in between. Germline CDR1 reads LNHDA; CDR2 reads SQIVND (reference sequence). This CDR3 comprises 15 residues. CDR3 protein: CASSITRRKNTEAFF. The CDR3 DNA follows: TGTGCCAGTAGTATTACGAGGCGTAAGAACACTGAAGCTTTCTTT. Drawing the rest from reference TRBV19 and TRBJ1-1, the complete variable domain is DGGITQSPKYLFRKEGQNVTLSCEQNLNHDAMYWYRQDPGQGLRLIYYSQIVNDFQKGDIAEGYSVSREKKESFPLTVTSAQKNPTAFYLCASSITRRKNTEAFFGQGTRLTVV.

The V and J genes are TRBV10-3 and TRBJ1-4; D is unclear. CDR3 size: 17 residues. Germline-derived CDR1 and CDR2 are ENHRY and SYGVKD. Trimming cost V 11 bases and J 0 bases, with 22 bases left between them. The CDR3 loop is CAAGPANPSATNEKLFF. CDR3 nucleotide sequence: TGTGCCGCCGGGCCGGCCAACCCGAGTGCAACTAATGAAAAACTGTTTTTT.

V gene TRBV27 combines with J gene TRBJ2-1; TRBD2 is a possible D gene (6 bases). With 1 base removed from V and 4 bases from J, the gap between germline ends came to 14 bases. The germline V gene encodes CDR1 MNHEY and CDR2 SMNVEV (reference sequence). The CDR3 contains 16 residues. This CDR3 reads CASSLFRETPYNEQFF. CDR3 nucleotide sequence: TGTGCCAGCAGTTTATTTCGGGAGACGCCGTACAATGAGCAGTTCTTC.